This is a list of T cell receptor beta chains from one sample in a study of cytotoxic CD8 clonotypes in ibrutinib-treated CLL. Generated by immunoSEQ multiplex PCR, the TCRdb table keeps only in-frame clones and is missing some. The table includes 130,000 to 150,000 clones, about 80% detected once. The starting material was PBMCs, obtained after 12 months of ibrutinib treatment. The receptors were sampled from a human donor with chronic lymphocytic leukemia. CDR3s include the opening cysteine and the closing phenylalanine or tryptophan. The D gene is left open where the match is weak. A clone size is listed for some rows: how often the clone was seen (once, few, many), or a class if it is expanded.

>NA|TRBJ2-1|TRBV7-9|NA
CASSLRGISFDEQFF
TGTGCCAGCAGCTTAAGGGGTATCAGTTTCGATGAGCAGTTCTTC
>NA|TRBJ2-1|TRBV4-1|NA
CASSPQGNEQFF
TGCGCCAGCAGCCCCCAGGGCAATGAGCAGTTCTTC
>TRBD1|TRBJ2-6|TRBV19|few
CASSGQGASGANVLTF
TGTGCCAGTAGTGGACAGGGGGCGTCTGGGGCCAACGTCCTGACTTTC
>NA|TRBJ2-5|TRBV5-1|NA
CASSPLGQPEETQYF
TGCGCCAGCAGCCCACTAGGACAGCCGGAAGAGACCCAGTACTTC
>NA|TRBJ1-5|TRBV7-2|NA
CASSPTGGPLQPQHF
TGTGCCAGCAGCCCTACCGGAGGGCCTCTTCAGCCCCAGCATTTT
>NA|TRBJ2-7|TRBV25-1|NA
CASSPRTETGSYEQYF
TGTGCCAGCAGTCCCAGGACAGAGACGGGATCCTACGAGCAGTACTTC
>NA|TRBJ2-1|TRBV15|NA
CATSRDSGYEQFF
TGTGCCACCAGCAGAGATTCGGGGTATGAGCAGTTCTTC
>NA|TRBJ2-7|TRBV7-2|NA
CASSLSVGLGASSYEQYF
TGTGCCAGCAGCTTAAGCGTTGGCTTGGGGGCTTCTTCCTACGAGCAGTACTTC
>TRBD1|TRBJ1-5|TRBV6-5|NA
CASNRGYNQPQHF
TGTGCCAGCAACAGGGGCTACAATCAGCCCCAGCATTTT
>NA|TRBJ2-2|TRBV4-3|NA
CASSQDGGHPTGELFF
TGCGCCAGCAGCCAAGATGGGGGACACCCGACCGGGGAGCTGTTTTTT
>TRBD2|TRBJ2-7|TRBV27|NA
CASSFRWEGQRKSYEQYF
TGTGCCAGCAGTTTTCGCTGGGAGGGCCAGAGGAAATCCTACGAGCAGTACTTC
>NA|TRBJ2-1|TRBV6-1|NA
CASSYGDEQFF
TGTGCCAGCAGTTACGGAGATGAGCAGTTCTTC
>NA|TRBJ1-5|TRBV5-1|NA
CASSPGSGNQPQHF
TGCGCCAGCAGCCCAGGGTCTGGCAATCAGCCCCAGCATTTT
>NA|TRBJ1-5|TRBV30|NA
CAWSVRHGASNQPQHF
TGTGCCTGGAGTGTACGTCATGGGGCTAGCAATCAGCCCCAGCATTTT
>TRBD1|TRBJ1-5|TRBV27|NA
CASSSLGGGNQPQHF
TGTGCCAGCAGTTCGCTAGGGGGCGGCAATCAGCCCCAGCATTTT
>NA|TRBJ2-7|TRBV19|NA
CASISGTYEQYF
TGTGCCAGCATATCGGGTACCTACGAGCAGTACTTC
>TRBD2|TRBJ2-7|TRBV14|NA
CASSQAVPSGSSYEQYF
TGTGCCAGCAGCCAAGCGGTACCTAGCGGGAGCTCCTACGAGCAGTACTTC
>NA|TRBJ1-3|TRBV7-9|NA
CASSKTAIYSGNTIYF
TGTGCCAGCAGCAAGACAGCTATATACTCTGGAAACACCATATATTTT